This TCR beta chain was sequenced for a study of T-cell memory formation after mild COVID-19. This clonotype was detected only a few times. Its specificity is unknown. A single record per CDR3 protein comes from TCRdb applying MiXCR to the 5' RACE reads. Here the sample spans 300,000 to 400,000 distinct CDR3 sequences, 13% being singletons. Findings of the study overall: Pre-infection memory showed some responding clones, and this suggested that cross-reactive memory joined. Clones shrinking between day 15 and 85 showed a balanced CD4/CD8 split, and those that grew later tilted toward CD4+. SARS-CoV-2 specificity was not confirmed for second-wave clones peaking on day 37.

The CDR3 length is 15 residues. V was cut by 3 bases and J by 2 bases, with 15 bases left in between. Germline CDR1 SQVTM, CDR2 ANQGSEA. Source material: PBMCs or a T cell subset sorted from them (not recorded which). The clonotype was recovered from a man between 18 and 29 years old who had mild COVID-19 (a few samples of this study predate the infection). Cell type and time point are not known. The chain joins TRBV29-1 to TRBJ2-3; tentative D call: TRBD1 (6 bases). Here the CDR3 DNA reads TGCAGCGTTGAGAACAGGGACCGAAACACAGATACGCAGTATTTT. This translates into CSVENRDRNTDTQYF.